Listed here are 16 T cell receptor beta chains from one sample, sequenced in a study of T-cell reconstitution after alpha-beta-depleted transplantation in children. TCRbeta library preparation incorporated unique molecular identifiers. TCRdb reanalysed the PCR reads using MiXCR and keeps one entry per CDR3 protein. The repertoire holds over 300,000 distinct CDR3 sequences, with about 9.3% as singletons. The sample in question was PBMCs from the stem cell graft donor, obtained from the stem cell graft. The origin of the receptors is a human donor who donated a stem cell graft to a child with acute lymphoblastic leukemia.

This chain links TRBV7-2 with TRBJ1-1; the D gene is possibly TRBD1 (5 bases). Germline CDR1 reads SGHTA; CDR2 reads FQGNSA. This CDR3 is built from 15 residues. The V gene lost 7 bases and the J gene lost 2 bases, with 17 bases spanning the gap. As DNA, the CDR3 is TGTGCCAGCACCGCGGGGACGGGGTTAAACACTGAAGCTTTCTTT. Translating gives CASTAGTGLNTEAFF.

The chain carries TRBV7-2 and TRBJ2-7; 7 bases are shared with TRBD1. Germline CDR1 reads SGHTA; CDR2 reads FQGNSA. Losses at the gene ends were 4 bases for V and 3 bases for J; bases not matched to a gene: 9. The CDR3 covers 15 residues. The CDR3 spells CASSSDRSASYEQYF. For the CDR3, the DNA is TGTGCCAGCAGCTCGGACAGGTCCGCGAGCTACGAGCAGTACTTC.

The gene calls are TRBV14 and TRBJ1-2, with TRBD1 matching over 8 bases. This CDR3 region has 14 residues. The V segment lost 5 bases and the J segment 4 bases; nucleotides outside the gene matches: 6. The germline V gene has CDR1 SGHDN and CDR2 FVKESK. CDR3 protein: CASSIGQGVYGYTF. CDR3 nucleotides: TGTGCCAGCAGCATAGGACAGGGAGTCTATGGCTACACCTTC.

This clonotype has a handful of counts. The rearrangement uses TRBV21-1 and TRBJ2-3; the table's TRBD2 call for D was not verified on the DNA. TRBV21-1 is flagged as a pseudogene. CDR3 length: 18 residues. In DNA, the CDR3 is TGTGCCAGCAGCAAAGCGCTTTGCCTAGCGGGAGTGGCAGATACGCAGTATTTT. Translating gives CASSKALCLAGVADTQYF.

This clonotype turned up a few times. This chain links TRBV7-9 with TRBJ2-1, with unresolved D. CDR3 length: 16 residues. The V end was cut by 3 bases, the J end by 6 bases, with 18 bases between. CDR1 SEHNR and CDR2 FQNEAQ come from the germline V gene (reference sequence). The CDR3, as DNA: TGTGCCAGCAGCTTGGACGTAGATGCCCTGGCCAATGAGCAGTTCTTC. Protein sequence: CASSLDVDALANEQFF.

This clonotype has a handful of counts. The chain uses TRBV21-1 and TRBJ1-3. TRBV21-1 is designated a pseudogene. This CDR3 has 20 amino acids. CDR3 amino acids: CASSPPRASKVGSSGNTIYF. In nucleotides, the CDR3 is TGTGCCAGCAGCCCCCCGAGGGCCTCGAAGGTCGGATCATCTGGAAACACCATATATTTT.

Of note for this clonotype: At one end, the junction sequence differs from germline, possibly due to a read error. V gene TRBV5-4 combines with J gene TRBJ2-7; 8 bases are a match to TRBD2. This CDR3 has 14 residues. Germline V lookup: CDR1 SGHNT, CDR2 YYREEE (reference sequence). This CDR3 is CAISPTSGPYEQYF. Here the CDR3 DNA reads TGTGCCATCAGCCCTACTAGCGGTCCCTACGAGCAGTACTTC. Variable domain in full (rest from reference TRBV5-4 and TRBJ2-7): ETGVTQSPTHLIKTRGQQVTLRCSSQSGHNTVSWYQQALGQGPQFIFQYYREEENGRGNFPPRFSGLQFPNYSSELNVNALELDDSALYLCAISPTSGPYEQYFGPGTRLTVT.

This clonotype has a handful of counts. The V and J genes are TRBV7-9 and TRBJ2-7; the D call may be TRBD1 or TRBD2 (5 bases each). Germline V CDR1 and CDR2: SEHNR, FQNEAQ (reference sequence). This CDR3 has 13 amino acids. Between the trimmed V and J ends, which lost 3 bases and 9 bases, there was a span of 15 bases. CDR3 sequence reads: CASSFRGDLLQYF. The CDR3 region has the DNA TGTGCCAGCAGCTTTCGAGGGGATTTATTGCAGTACTTC.

This clonotype was observed at least ten times. The chain recombines TRBV5-1 with TRBJ2-3, with 7 bases fitting TRBD2. The CDR3 totals 16 residues. Germline loops: CDR1 SGHRS, CDR2 YFSETQ. V shed 7 bases and J 3 bases; nucleotides not matched to a gene: 14. CDR3 nucleotides: TGCGCCAGCTTGGGGTCTAGCGGAGCACCAACAGATACGCAGTATTTT. Translating gives CASLGSSGAPTDTQYF.

The chain joins TRBV9 to TRBJ2-5, with TRBD2 identical over 7 bases. Germline V gives CDR1 SGDLS, CDR2 YYNGEE. This CDR3 region has 15 residues. J gave up 7 bases and V 4 bases, and 13 bases lay outside the gene matches. The CDR3 here is CASSPRWGGEGTQYF. The CDR3 DNA sequence: TGTGCCAGCAGCCCCCGATGGGGCGGGGAGGGGACCCAGTACTTC.

The rearrangement joins TRBV7-9 to TRBJ2-7; the match to TRBD1 covers 9 bases. CDR3 size: 17 residues. V trimming: 1 base; J trimming: 1 base; junction bases outside the gene matches: 8. Germline CDR1 reads SEHNR; CDR2 reads FQNEAQ (reference sequence). For the CDR3, the DNA is TGTGCCAGCAGCTTAGGGGCCACAGGGGGCCCTTCCTACGAGCAGTACTTC. It is translated as CASSLGATGGPSYEQYF. The entire variable domain, with the rest obtained from reference TRBV7-9 and TRBJ2-7, is as follows: DTGVSQNPRHKITKRGQNVTFRCDPISEHNRLYWYRQTLGQGPEFLTYFQNEAQLEKSRLLSDRFSAERPKGSFSTLEIQRTEQGDSAMYLCASSLGATGGPSYEQYFGPGTRLTVT.

This clonotype was seen a few times. This chain uses TRBV6-1 with TRBJ2-7, with D possibly matching TRBD2 (6 bases). The germline CDR1 and CDR2 sequences are MNHNS and SASEGT. This CDR3 region has 15 residues. The V end was cut by 0 bases, the J end by 5 bases, with 14 bases between. The CDR3 protein is CASSEAWLARDEQYF. The CDR3 coding sequence is TGTGCCAGCAGTGAAGCGTGGCTAGCGAGGGACGAGCAGTACTTC.

The rearrangement joins TRBV4-3 to TRBJ2-7, with TRBD2 matching 15 bases. CDR1 is LGHNA, CDR2 YSLEER, per germline. J gave up 2 bases and V 1 base, and 0 bases lay outside the gene matches. The CDR3 spans 16 residues. CDR3 DNA: TGCGCCAGCAGCCAAGGGACTAGCGGGAGGGCCTACGAGCAGTACTTC. This translates into CASSQGTSGRAYEQYF.

CDR3 sequence (DNA): TGCAGTGCTAGGGGTCACGGATCGAACACTGAAGCTTTCTTT. Amino acids: CSARGHGSNTEAFF. The chain employs TRBV20-1 and TRBJ1-1; D is ambiguous. The V gene's germline CDR1 is DFQATT and CDR2 SNEGSKA (reference sequence). This CDR3 has 14 amino acids. With 3 bases removed from V and 1 base from J, the gap between germline ends came to 12 bases.

This clonotype came up many times. The V gene is TRBV9, the J gene TRBJ2-7; 8 bases agree with TRBD2. J was trimmed by 5 bases and V by 3 bases; bases with no gene match: 7. Germline lookup yields CDR1 SGDLS and CDR2 YYNGEE. This CDR3 is 14 amino acids long. CDR3 DNA: TGTGCCAGCAGCGCGGCAGCGGGAGCACACGAGCAGTACTTC. It codes for CASSAAAGAHEQYF.

This chain uses TRBV12-3 or TRBV12-4 with TRBJ1-2, with TRBD1 matching over 8 bases. The CDR3 is made up of 13 amino acids. V was clipped by 6 bases and J by 5 bases; unmatched bases: 5. The CDR3 protein is CASRKTGVYGYTF. CDR3 sequence (DNA): TGTGCCAGCAGAAAGACAGGGGTATATGGCTACACCTTC.